This T cell receptor (beta chain) stems from a study of blood T cell repertoires in COVID-19. Germline loops: CDR1 SGHTA, CDR2 FQGNSA. The ends were cut back, 1 base at V and 14 bases at J, with 21 bases in the middle. This CDR3 contains 15 residues. As processed by the authors: Amplification from reference gene primers served as the basis for estimated nucleated cell counts. TCRdb's table, derived via immunoSEQ multiplex PCR, lists solely in-frame clones and lacks some. That table supplies the V and J calls and clone size; D and trimming were determined from the DNA. Among 390,000 or so clones, about 83% were seen once, and the ten largest hold around 9.3%.

J is TRBJ2-1 and V is TRBV7-2, with D perhaps matching TRBD1 (5 bases). The sequence was collected from a woman aged 50 to 60 who had recovered from COVID-19. The sequenced material came from PBMCs or T cells enriched from blood (not recorded which). The CDR3: CASSLDRWGGPTKFF. The DNA of the CDR3 is TGTGCCAGCAGCTTAGATCGTTGGGGCGGACCGACGAAGTTCTTC.